This is a list of T cell receptor beta chains from one sample in a study of T cells in Graves' hyperthyroidism and ophthalmopathy. TCRdb passed the multiplex PCR reads through MiXCR, listing each CDR3 protein once. This table holds around 570,000 distinct CDR3 sequences, about 20% found once. Sequenced material: blood. These receptors were taken from a man aged 40-49 years with Graves' ophthalmopathy. The CDR3 runs from the conserved cysteine through the conserved F or W. Fields, in order: V gene, J gene, clone size, D gene, CDR3 protein, CDR3 DNA. A D gene is named only where the DNA matches it firmly. A clone size is listed for some rows: how often the clone was seen (once, few, many), or a class if it is expanded.

>TRBV6-6|TRBJ1-2|NA|TRBD1
CASSYPQGATYGYTF
TGTGCCAGCAGTTACCCTCAGGGGGCCACTTATGGCTACACCTTC
>TRBV14|TRBJ1-2|many|NA
CASSPKGPYGYTF
TGTGCCAGCAGCCCCAAGGGGCCCTATGGCTACACCTTC
>TRBV28|TRBJ2-5|many|NA
CASSAHRYIETQYF
TGTGCCAGCAGTGCCCACAGGTACATCGAGACCCAGTACTTC
>TRBV2|TRBJ1-4|many|NA
CASSPRPGGEGKKLFF
TGTGCCAGCAGTCCCCGCCCGGGGGGCGAGGGGAAAAAACTGTTTTTT
>TRBV7-3|TRBJ1-3|few|NA
CASTPIGDGNTIYF
TGTGCCAGCACCCCCATCGGGGATGGAAACACCATATATTTT
>TRBV27|TRBJ2-7|few|TRBD2
CASRRDAGLATYEQYF
TGTGCCAGCAGGAGAGACGCAGGACTAGCGACCTACGAGCAGTACTTC
>TRBV7-8|TRBJ1-1|few|NA
CASSVRGRNTEAFF
TGTGCCAGCAGCGTGCGCGGGAGGAACACTGAAGCTTTCTTT
>TRBV29-1|TRBJ1-1|NA|NA
CSVHRRSFTEAFF
TGCAGCGTTCACAGGAGAAGTTTCACTGAAGCTTTCTTT
>TRBV6-1|TRBJ2-1|few|TRBD2
CASSPGTNNEQFF
TGTGCCAGCAGCCCAGGGACTAACAATGAGCAGTTCTTC
>TRBV5-1|TRBJ2-5|few|NA
CASSQTVQETQYF
TGCGCCAGCAGCCAAACCGTCCAAGAGACCCAGTACTTC
>TRBV20-1|TRBJ2-1|few|TRBD2
CSANLAGVTLSYNEQFF
TGCAGTGCTAACCTAGCGGGAGTAACACTCTCCTACAATGAGCAGTTCTTC
>TRBV5-5|TRBJ1-5|NA|NA
CASSHLEQYSNQPQHF
TGTGCCAGCAGCCACCTAGAACAGTATAGCAATCAGCCCCAGCATTTT
>TRBV12-3/TRBV12-4|TRBJ1-1|NA|TRBD1
CASSLARTGLGTEAFF
TGTGCCAGCAGTTTAGCAAGGACAGGATTAGGCACTGAAGCTTTCTTT
>TRBV30|TRBJ2-6|NA|NA
CAWRQLGANVLTF
TGTGCCTGGAGACAGTTGGGGGCCAACGTCCTGACTTTC
>TRBV25-1|TRBJ2-7|NA|TRBD1
CASSEKGQGVVYEQYF
TGTGCCAGCAGTGAAAAGGGACAGGGGGTAGTCTACGAGCAGTACTTC
>TRBV6-2/TRBV6-3|TRBJ2-1|NA|NA
CASSYSLAGHNEQFF
TGTGCCAGCAGTTACTCGCTGGCCGGACACAATGAGCAGTTCTTC
>TRBV7-9|TRBJ2-2|few|NA
CASTITLTGELFF
TGTGCCAGTACTATAACACTTACCGGGGAGCTGTTTTTT
>TRBV10-3|TRBJ2-7|few|NA
CAISTAASYEQYF
TGTGCCATCAGTACGGCCGCGTCATACGAGCAGTACTTC
>TRBV19|TRBJ2-4|NA|TRBD1
CASNDRAGNIQYF
TGTGCCAGTAACGACAGGGCGGGAAACATTCAGTACTTC
>TRBV18|TRBJ2-7|once|TRBD1
CASSLGQGVLNEQYF
TGTGCCAGCTCACTGGGACAGGGTGTCCTCAACGAGCAGTACTTC
>TRBV7-6|TRBJ2-7|NA|TRBD1
CASSGAEGAGEQYF
TGTGCCAGCAGCGGGGCTGAGGGGGCTGGCGAGCAGTACTTC
>TRBV25-1|TRBJ1-1|few|TRBD1
CASSEWGQQNTEAFF
TGTGCCAGCAGTGAATGGGGACAGCAGAACACTGAAGCTTTCTTT
>TRBV6-6|TRBJ2-1|many|TRBD2
CASSYPGLAGAYEQFF
TGTGCCAGCAGTTACCCCGGACTAGCGGGAGCCTATGAACAGTTCTTC
>TRBV20-1|TRBJ2-6|NA|NA
CSARDVGSGANVLTF
TGCAGTGCTAGAGATGTCGGCTCTGGGGCCAACGTCCTGACTTTC
>TRBV2|TRBJ2-5|NA|NA
CASSEWEETQYF
TGTGCCAGCAGTGAATGGGAAGAGACCCAGTACTTC
>TRBV12-3/TRBV12-4|TRBJ2-1|few|TRBD2
CASRLLGTSGFSLWNEQFF
TGTGCCAGCAGATTATTAGGGACTAGCGGATTCTCCTTGTGGAATGAGCAGTTCTTC
>TRBV7-6|TRBJ2-1|NA|NA
CASSLGPLNEQFF
TGTGCCAGCAGCCTTGGACCCCTCAATGAGCAGTTCTTC
>TRBV7-8|TRBJ2-3|few|NA
CASSLNPLGYTDTQYF
TGTGCCAGCAGCTTGAATCCTCTGGGTTACACAGATACGCAGTATTTT
>TRBV3-1|TRBJ1-2|few|NA
CASSLPRGGYTF
TGTGCCAGCAGCCTCCCTAGGGGGGGCTACACCTTC
>TRBV6-1|TRBJ2-7|NA|NA
CASRAFGASGEQYF
TGTGCCAGCAGAGCATTCGGGGCATCGGGCGAGCAGTACTTC
>TRBV2|TRBJ2-7|few|TRBD2
CASSEALGGSYEQYF
TGTGCCAGCAGTGAAGCCCTGGGGGGGTCGTACGAGCAGTACTTC
>TRBV5-1|TRBJ2-7|NA|NA
CASSPEGRKTYEQYF
TGCGCCAGCAGCCCCGAGGGGAGGAAAACCTACGAGCAGTACTTC
>TRBV12-3/TRBV12-4|TRBJ1-2|few|NA
CASSFLRGQPPFTNYGYTF
TGTGCCAGCAGTTTCCTTAGAGGACAGCCCCCGTTCACTAACTATGGCTACACCTTC
>TRBV7-3|TRBJ2-5|few|NA
CASSLDDLGETQYF
TGTGCCAGCAGCTTAGACGACCTAGGGGAGACCCAGTACTTC
>TRBV6-1|TRBJ2-7|many|NA
CASRVGGVMSYEQYF
TGTGCCAGCAGGGTAGGGGGTGTAATGTCCTACGAGCAGTACTTC
>TRBV5-5|TRBJ2-7|once|TRBD1
CASSLWQGDEQCF
TGTGCCAGCAGCTTGTGGCAGGGGGACGAGCAGTGCTTC
>TRBV12-3/TRBV12-4|TRBJ2-5|many|TRBD1
CASSLVGRGLITPSVKTQYF
TGTGCCAGCAGTTTAGTTGGCAGGGGGCTTATTACGCCTTCCGTGAAGACCCAGTACTTC
>TRBV7-2|TRBJ2-2|NA|NA
CASSLAFATGELFF
TGTGCCAGCAGCTTAGCCTTTGCGACCGGGGAGCTGTTTTTT
>TRBV28|TRBJ1-5|few|NA
CASSLVRGSNQPQHF
TGTGCCAGCAGTTTAGTCAGGGGTAGCAATCAGCCCCAGCATTTT
>TRBV3-1|TRBJ2-1|many|TRBD2
CASRGLADYNEQFF
TGTGCCAGCAGGGGACTAGCGGATTACAATGAGCAGTTCTTC
>TRBV5-1|TRBJ2-3|NA|TRBD1
CASSARTGGVDTQYF
TGCGCCAGCAGCGCCAGGACAGGGGGAGTGGATACGCAGTATTTT
>TRBV20-1|TRBJ2-5|few|NA
CSASPVQETQYF
TGCAGTGCTAGCCCGGTTCAAGAGACCCAGTACTTC
>TRBV4-1|TRBJ2-3|NA|NA
CASSQRTGPQDTQYF
TGCGCCAGCAGCCAGCGAACGGGACCCCAAGATACGCAGTATTTT
>TRBV15|TRBJ2-5|few|NA
CATSAHRDGKTQYF
TGTGCCACCAGCGCCCACAGGGACGGGAAGACCCAGTACTTC
>TRBV5-5|TRBJ2-3|many|TRBD1
CASSLPGQGGITQYF
TGTGCCAGCAGCTTACCGGGACAGGGAGGGATCACGCAGTATTTT
>TRBV18|TRBJ2-2|NA|NA
CASSPASWAGELFF
TGTGCCAGCTCACCGGCCTCCTGGGCCGGGGAGCTGTTTTTT
>TRBV14|TRBJ2-3|NA|TRBD2
CASSQGPTSGRATYNTNTQYF
TGTGCCAGCAGCCAAGGTCCCACTAGCGGGAGGGCCACGTATAACACAAATACGCAGTATTTT
>TRBV6-1|TRBJ2-4|NA|NA
CASSEAPYSLAKNIQYF
TGTGCCAGCAGTGAAGCGCCCTATTCACTAGCCAAAAACATTCAGTACTTC
>TRBV20-1|TRBJ2-5|many|TRBD2
CSANPPTSGSETQYF
TGCAGTGCAAACCCTCCGACTAGCGGGAGCGAGACCCAGTACTTC
>TRBV30|TRBJ2-3|NA|NA
CAWSVRQGRVPTDTQYF
TGTGCCTGGAGTGTACGGCAGGGCAGGGTCCCCACAGATACGCAGTATTTT
>TRBV20-1|TRBJ2-7|NA|NA
CSARDLPPSSYEQYF
TGCAGTGCTAGAGATCTCCCCCCAAGCTCCTACGAGCAGTACTTC
>TRBV19|TRBJ2-4|NA|TRBD2
CAGPGGAKNIQYF
TGTGCCGGGCCGGGGGGGGCCAAAAACATTCAGTACTTC
>TRBV7-3|TRBJ2-1|NA|TRBD2
CASTGGLGNEQFF
TGTGCCAGTACGGGGGGGCTAGGCAATGAGCAGTTCTTC
>TRBV18|TRBJ2-1|few|NA
CASSPSGYSSYNEQFF
TGTGCCAGCTCACCTTCAGGGTACAGCTCCTACAATGAGCAGTTCTTC
>TRBV5-1|TRBJ2-2|NA|NA
CASSLQAGSGTGELFF
TGCGCCAGCAGCTTACAGGCCGGATCAGGCACCGGGGAGCTGTTTTTT
>TRBV19|TRBJ2-7|NA|NA
CASTHRLGYEQYF
TGTGCCAGTACTCATCGACTTGGTTACGAGCAGTACTTC
>TRBV20-1|TRBJ2-1|NA|TRBD2
CSARDRGSGEYWDEQFF
TGCAGTGCTAGAGATCGGGGTAGCGGGGAGTATTGGGATGAGCAGTTCTTC
>TRBV5-1|TRBJ2-1|many|TRBD2
CASSLGEGYNEQFF
TGCGCCAGCAGCTTGGGGGAGGGGTACAATGAGCAGTTCTTC
>TRBV28|TRBJ2-2|NA|TRBD2
CASRPYSGSGTGELFF
TGTGCCAGCAGGCCTTATAGCGGGAGCGGGACCGGGGAGCTGTTTTTT
>TRBV6-2/TRBV6-3|TRBJ1-1|many|NA
CASTGGPEAFF
TGTGCCAGCACCGGGGGGCCTGAAGCTTTCTTT